This section outlines one TCR beta chain sequence together with its context. This sample is part of a study of cytotoxic CD8 clonotypes in ibrutinib-treated CLL. About the research overall: The patient breakdown showed more than 9 relapsed/refractory and around 16 treatment-naive cases, with 17 to 18 IGHV unmutated. Overall, roughly 25 responses were partial and 2 complete; following median about 70 months, 14 patients stayed remitted and about twelve progressed.

Clones were sequenced by immunoSEQ multiplex PCR, and TCRdb holds only the in-frame ones, with some missing. The table includes 35,000 to 40,000 clones, 70% to 75% detected once. This CDR3 has 15 residues. Germline CDR1 is LNHDA and CDR2 is SQIVND (reference sequence). J gave up 5 bases and V 3 bases, and 8 bases lay outside the gene matches. This receptor was obtained from a human donor with chronic lymphocytic leukemia. The rearrangement links TRBV19 to TRBJ2-5; 8 bases match TRBD1. The sequenced sample was PBMCs, obtained at disease progression, from a patient treated with ibrutinib. CDR3 nucleotide sequence: TGTGCCAGTAGTATGCGGACAGGGAATATCGAGACCCAGTACTTC. Translated, it gives CASSMRTGNIETQYF.